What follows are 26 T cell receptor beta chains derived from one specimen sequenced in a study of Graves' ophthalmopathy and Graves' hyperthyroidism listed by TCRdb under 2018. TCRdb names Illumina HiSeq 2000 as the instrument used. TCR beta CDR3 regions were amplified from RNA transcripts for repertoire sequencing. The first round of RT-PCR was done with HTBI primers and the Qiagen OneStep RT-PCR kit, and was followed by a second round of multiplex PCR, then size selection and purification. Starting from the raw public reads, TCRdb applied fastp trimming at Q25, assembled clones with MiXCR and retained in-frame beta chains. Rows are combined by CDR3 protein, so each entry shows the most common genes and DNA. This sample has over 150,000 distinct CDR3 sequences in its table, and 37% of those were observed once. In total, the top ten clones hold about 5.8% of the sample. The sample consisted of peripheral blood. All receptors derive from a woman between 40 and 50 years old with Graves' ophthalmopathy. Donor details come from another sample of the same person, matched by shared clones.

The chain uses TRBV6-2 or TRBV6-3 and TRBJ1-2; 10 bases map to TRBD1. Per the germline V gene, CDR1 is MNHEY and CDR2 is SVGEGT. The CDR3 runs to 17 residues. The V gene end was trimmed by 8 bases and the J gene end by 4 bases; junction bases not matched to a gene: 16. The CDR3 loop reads CASRNRDRGQPLYGYTF. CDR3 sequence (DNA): TGTGCCAGCCGCAACCGGGACAGGGGCCAACCTCTCTATGGCTACACCTTC.

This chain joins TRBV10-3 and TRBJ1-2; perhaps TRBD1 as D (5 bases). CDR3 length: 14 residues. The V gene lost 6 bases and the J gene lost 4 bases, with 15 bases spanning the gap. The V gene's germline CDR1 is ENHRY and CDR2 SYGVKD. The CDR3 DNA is TGTGCCATCAGGGGAGCGGGGCTGCTCTATGGCTACACCTTC. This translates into CAIRGAGLLYGYTF.

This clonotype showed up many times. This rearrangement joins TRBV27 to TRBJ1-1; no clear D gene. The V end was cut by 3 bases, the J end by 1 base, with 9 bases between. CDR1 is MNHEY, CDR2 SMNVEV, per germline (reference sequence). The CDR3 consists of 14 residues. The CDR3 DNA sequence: TGTGCCAGCAGTTTTCGGAGAGGGAACACTGAAGCTTTCTTT. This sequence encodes CASSFRRGNTEAFF.

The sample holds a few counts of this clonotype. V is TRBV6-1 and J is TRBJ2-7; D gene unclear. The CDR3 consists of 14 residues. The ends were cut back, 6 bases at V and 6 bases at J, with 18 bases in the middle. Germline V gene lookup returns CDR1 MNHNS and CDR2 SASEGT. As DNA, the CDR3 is TGTGCCAGCAGCCGAGACCCTGGACGAGGCGAGCAGTACTTC. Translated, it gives CASSRDPGRGEQYF.

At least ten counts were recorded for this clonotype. CDR3 nucleotides: TGTGCCAGCAGCCCGCTTTCGGGGGGCGTAGATGGCTACACCTTC. Translation: CASSPLSGGVDGYTF. The chain recombines TRBV2 with TRBJ1-2; tentative D call: TRBD1 (6 bases). The V end lost 6 bases, the J end lost 6 bases, and 20 bases lay between the germline ends. The germline V gene encodes CDR1 SNHLY and CDR2 FYNNEI. The CDR3 length is 15 residues.

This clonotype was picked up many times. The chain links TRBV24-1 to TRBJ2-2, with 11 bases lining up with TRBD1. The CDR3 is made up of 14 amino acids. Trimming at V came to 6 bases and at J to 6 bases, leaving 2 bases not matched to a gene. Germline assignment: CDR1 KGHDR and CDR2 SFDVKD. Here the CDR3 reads CATSPGQGAGELFF. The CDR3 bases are TGTGCCACCAGTCCGGGACAGGGGGCCGGGGAGCTGTTTTTT.

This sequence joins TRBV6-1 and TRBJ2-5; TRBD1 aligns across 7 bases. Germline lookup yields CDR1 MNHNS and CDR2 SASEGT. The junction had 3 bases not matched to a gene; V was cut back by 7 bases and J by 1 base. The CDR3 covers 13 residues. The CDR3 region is CASTRDSQETQYF. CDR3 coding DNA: TGTGCCAGCACCAGGGACAGCCAAGAGACCCAGTACTTC.

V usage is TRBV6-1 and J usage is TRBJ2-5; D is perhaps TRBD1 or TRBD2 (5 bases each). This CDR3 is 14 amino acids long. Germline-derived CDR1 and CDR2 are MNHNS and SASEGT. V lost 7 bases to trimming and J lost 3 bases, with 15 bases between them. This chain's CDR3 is CASMGVIGEETQYF. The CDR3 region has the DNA TGTGCCAGCATGGGGGTGATCGGGGAAGAGACCCAGTACTTC.

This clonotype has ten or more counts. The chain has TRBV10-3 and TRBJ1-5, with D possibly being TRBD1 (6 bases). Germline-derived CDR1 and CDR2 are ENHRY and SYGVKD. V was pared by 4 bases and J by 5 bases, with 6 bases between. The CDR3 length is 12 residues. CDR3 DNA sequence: TGTGCCATCAGTGGACAGGATCAGCCCCAGCATTTT. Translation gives CAISGQDQPQHF.

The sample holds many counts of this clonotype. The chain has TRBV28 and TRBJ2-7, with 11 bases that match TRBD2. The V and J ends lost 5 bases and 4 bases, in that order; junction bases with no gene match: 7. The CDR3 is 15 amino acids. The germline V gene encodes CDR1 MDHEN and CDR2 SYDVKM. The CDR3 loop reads CASSPASGRLYEQYF. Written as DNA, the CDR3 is TGTGCCAGCAGTCCCGCTAGCGGGAGGCTGTACGAGCAGTACTTC. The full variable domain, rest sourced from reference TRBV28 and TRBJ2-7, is DVKVTQSSRYLVKRTGEKVFLECVQDMDHENMFWYRQDPGLGLRLIYFSYDVKMKEKGDIPEGYSVSREKKERFSLILESASTNQTSMYLCASSPASGRLYEQYFGPGTRLTVT.

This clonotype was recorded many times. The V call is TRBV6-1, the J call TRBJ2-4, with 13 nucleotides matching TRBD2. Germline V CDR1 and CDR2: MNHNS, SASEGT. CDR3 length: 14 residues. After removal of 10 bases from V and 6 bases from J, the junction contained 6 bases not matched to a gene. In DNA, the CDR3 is TGTGCCACTTGGACTAGCGGGAGCACAAACATTCAGTACTTC. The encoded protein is CATWTSGSTNIQYF.

For the CDR3, the DNA is TGCGCCAGCAGCCAAGTGGGGGGCATATATGGCTACACCTTC. The encoded protein is CASSQVGGIYGYTF. The chain links TRBV4-1 to TRBJ1-2; the D gene is possibly TRBD1 (6 bases). With 1 base removed from V and 5 bases from J, the gap between germline ends came to 11 bases. Per germline, CDR1 MGHRA and CDR2 YSYEKL. The CDR3 is 14 amino acids.

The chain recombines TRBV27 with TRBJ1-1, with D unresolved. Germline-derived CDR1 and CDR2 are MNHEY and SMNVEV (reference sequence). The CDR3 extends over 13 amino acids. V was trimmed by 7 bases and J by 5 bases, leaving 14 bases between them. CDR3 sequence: CASTDPYGTEAFF. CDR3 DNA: TGTGCCAGCACCGACCCCTATGGAACTGAAGCTTTCTTT.

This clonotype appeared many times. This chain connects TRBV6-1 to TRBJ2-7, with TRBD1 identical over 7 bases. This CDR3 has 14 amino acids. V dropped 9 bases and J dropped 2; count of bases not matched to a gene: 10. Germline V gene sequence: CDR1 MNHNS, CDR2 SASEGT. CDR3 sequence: CARVRTGTAYEQYF. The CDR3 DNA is TGTGCCAGGGTTAGAACCGGGACAGCCTACGAGCAGTACTTC.

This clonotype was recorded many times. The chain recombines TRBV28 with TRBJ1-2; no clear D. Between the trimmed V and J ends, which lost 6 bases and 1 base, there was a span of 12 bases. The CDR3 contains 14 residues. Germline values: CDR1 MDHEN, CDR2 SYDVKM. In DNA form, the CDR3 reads TGTGCCAGCAGCCTCTCACCAAATAACTATGGCTACACCTTC. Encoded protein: CASSLSPNNYGYTF.

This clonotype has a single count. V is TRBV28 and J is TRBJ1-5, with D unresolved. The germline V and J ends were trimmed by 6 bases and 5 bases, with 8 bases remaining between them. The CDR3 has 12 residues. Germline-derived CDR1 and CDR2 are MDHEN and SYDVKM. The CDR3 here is CASRTPDQPQHF. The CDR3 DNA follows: TGTGCCAGCAGAACACCGGATCAGCCCCAGCATTTT. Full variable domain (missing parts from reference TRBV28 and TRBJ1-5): DVKVTQSSRYLVKRTGEKVFLECVQDMDHENMFWYRQDPGLGLRLIYFSYDVKMKEKGDIPEGYSVSREKKERFSLILESASTNQTSMYLCASRTPDQPQHFGDGTRLSIL.

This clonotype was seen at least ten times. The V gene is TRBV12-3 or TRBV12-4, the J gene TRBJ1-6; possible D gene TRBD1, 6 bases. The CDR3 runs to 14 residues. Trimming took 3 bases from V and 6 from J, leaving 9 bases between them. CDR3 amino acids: CASSFGGGNSPLHF. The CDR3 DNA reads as TGTGCCAGCAGTTTTGGAGGGGGTAATTCACCCCTCCACTTT.

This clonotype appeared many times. This CDR3 is CASTGAEETQYF. The CDR3 region has the DNA TGCGCCAGCACGGGGGCAGAAGAGACCCAGTACTTC. The chain is built from TRBV5-1 and TRBJ2-5; D is tentatively TRBD1 or TRBD2 (6 bases each). This CDR3 comprises 12 residues. CDR1 is SGHRS, CDR2 YFSETQ, per germline. V was cut by 6 bases and J by 3 bases, with 9 bases left in between.

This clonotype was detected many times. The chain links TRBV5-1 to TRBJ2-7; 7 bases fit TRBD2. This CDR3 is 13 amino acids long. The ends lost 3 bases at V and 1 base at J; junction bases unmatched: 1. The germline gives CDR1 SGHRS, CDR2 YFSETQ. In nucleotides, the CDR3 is TGCGCCAGCAGCTCGGGGGGATCCTACGAGCAGTACTTC. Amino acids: CASSSGGSYEQYF.

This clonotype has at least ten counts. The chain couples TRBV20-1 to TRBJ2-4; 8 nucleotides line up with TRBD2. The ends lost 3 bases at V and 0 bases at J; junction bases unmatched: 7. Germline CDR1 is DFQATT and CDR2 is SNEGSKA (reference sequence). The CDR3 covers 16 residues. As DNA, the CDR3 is TGCAGTGCTAGTCCGGCGGGAGGACTAGCCAAAAACATTCAGTACTTC. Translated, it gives CSASPAGGLAKNIQYF.

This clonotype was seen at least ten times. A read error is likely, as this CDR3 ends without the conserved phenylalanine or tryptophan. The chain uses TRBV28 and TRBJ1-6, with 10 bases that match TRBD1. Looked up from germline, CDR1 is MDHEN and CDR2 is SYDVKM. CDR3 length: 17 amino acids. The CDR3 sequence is CASSFPARTGGYSPLHS. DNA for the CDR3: TGTGCCAGCAGTTTCCCCGCTCGGACAGGGGGTTATTCTCCCCTCCACTCT.

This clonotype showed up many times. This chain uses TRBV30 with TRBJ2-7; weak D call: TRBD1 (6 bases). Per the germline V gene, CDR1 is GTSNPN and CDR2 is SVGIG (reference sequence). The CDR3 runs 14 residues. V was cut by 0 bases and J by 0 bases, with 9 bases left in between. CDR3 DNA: TGTGCCTGGAGTGTACGACAGGACTCCTACGAGCAGTACTTC. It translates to CAWSVRQDSYEQYF.

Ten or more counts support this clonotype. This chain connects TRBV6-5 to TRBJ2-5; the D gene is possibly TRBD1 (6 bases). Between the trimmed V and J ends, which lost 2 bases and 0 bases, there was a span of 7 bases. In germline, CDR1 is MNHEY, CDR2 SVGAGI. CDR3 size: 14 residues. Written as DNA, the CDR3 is TGTGCCAGCAGTTACGGGGGCAACCAAGAGACCCAGTACTTC. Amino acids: CASSYGGNQETQYF.

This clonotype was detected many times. In nucleotides, the CDR3 is TGTGCCAGCAGTCCCTGGGACTCCCCGGGAACCGGGGAGCTGTTTTTT. Protein: CASSPWDSPGTGELFF. This sequence joins TRBV27 and TRBJ2-2; perhaps TRBD2 as D (6 bases). This CDR3 is built from 16 residues. Trimming shortened V by 5 bases and J by 5 bases, and 18 bases separated the two germline ends. Germline loops: CDR1 MNHEY, CDR2 SMNVEV (reference sequence).

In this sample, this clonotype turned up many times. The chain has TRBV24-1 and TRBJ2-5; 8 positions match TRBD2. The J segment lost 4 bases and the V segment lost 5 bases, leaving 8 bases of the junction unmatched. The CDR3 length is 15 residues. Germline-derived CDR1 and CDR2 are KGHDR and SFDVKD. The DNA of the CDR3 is TGTGCCACCAGTGGGGGTAGCGGGAATCGAGAGACCCAGTACTTC. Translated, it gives CATSGGSGNRETQYF.

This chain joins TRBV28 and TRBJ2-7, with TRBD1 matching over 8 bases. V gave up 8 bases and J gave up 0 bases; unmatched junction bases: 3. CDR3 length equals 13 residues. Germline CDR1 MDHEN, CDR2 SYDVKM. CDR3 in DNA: TGTGCCAGCGAAACAGGGGGCTCCTACGAGCAGTACTTC. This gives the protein CASETGGSYEQYF.